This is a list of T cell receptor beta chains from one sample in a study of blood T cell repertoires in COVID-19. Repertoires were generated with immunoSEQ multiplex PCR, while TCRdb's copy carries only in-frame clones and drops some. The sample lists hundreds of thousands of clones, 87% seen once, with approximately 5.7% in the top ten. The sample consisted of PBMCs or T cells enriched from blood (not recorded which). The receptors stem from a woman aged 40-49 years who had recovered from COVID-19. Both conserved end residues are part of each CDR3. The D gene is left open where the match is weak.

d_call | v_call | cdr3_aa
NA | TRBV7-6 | CASSLELDPRGNEQFF
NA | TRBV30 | CAWKLLSSATRGYTF
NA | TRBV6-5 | CASRADRGRETQYF
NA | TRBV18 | CASSPGQGNTIYF
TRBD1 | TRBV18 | CASSLRTGVNTGELFF
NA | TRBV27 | CASSLLGVNQPQHF
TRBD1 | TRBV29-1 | CSVRDRANTGELFF
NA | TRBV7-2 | CASSLEAGRGETQYF
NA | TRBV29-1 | CSVAHSGLKTQYF
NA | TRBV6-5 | CASSYSLTGSDIQYF
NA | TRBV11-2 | CASSTDRFPNSPLHF
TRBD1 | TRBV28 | CASSSYPVPVDRRPSGYTF
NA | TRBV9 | CASSVQPGQNTEAFF
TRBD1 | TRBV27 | CASTYRGHRYNEQFF
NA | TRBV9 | CASSLKYSRGSLNTGELFF
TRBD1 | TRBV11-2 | CASSETGGFGNTIYF
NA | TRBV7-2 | CASSLAGIAASTDTQYF
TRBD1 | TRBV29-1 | CSVEDMGQGDYGYTF
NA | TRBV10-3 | CAISGLAGAGNTIYF
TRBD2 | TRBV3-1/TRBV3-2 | CASSQGGGQYF
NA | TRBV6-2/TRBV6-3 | CASSGQGRSNQPQHF
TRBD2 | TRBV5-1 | CASRLTSGKSGELFF
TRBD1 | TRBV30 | CAWSRQGNQPQHF
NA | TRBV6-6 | CASSPARGETQYF
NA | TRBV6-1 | CASSEAGGTQETQYF
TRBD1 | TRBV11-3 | CASSSFRQGGGEQFF
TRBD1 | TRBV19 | CASSPTGTVYQPQHF
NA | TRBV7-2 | CASSLVSETQYF
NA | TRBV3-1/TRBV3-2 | CASSQADSSYNEQFF
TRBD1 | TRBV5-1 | CASSYRQGGQETQYF
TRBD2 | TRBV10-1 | CASSEGGGPYEQYF
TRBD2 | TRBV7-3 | CASSLMGTSDEQYF
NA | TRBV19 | CASSTDYNQPQHF
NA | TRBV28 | CASSLGGRLYNEQFF
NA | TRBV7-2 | CASSLRFRDNEKLFF
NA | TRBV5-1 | CASSLGATSNYEQYF
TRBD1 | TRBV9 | CASRSTGGPAEQYF
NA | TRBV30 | CAERKGAEAFF
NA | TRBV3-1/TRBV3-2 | CASSHGLNYEQYF
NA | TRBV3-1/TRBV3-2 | CASSQIARTDTQYF
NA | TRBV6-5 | CASSYSSRDQPQHF
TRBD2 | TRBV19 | CASSIPPGAGAQNIQYF
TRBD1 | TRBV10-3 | CAITQTGSTDTQYF
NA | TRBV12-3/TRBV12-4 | CASRRETNEKLFF
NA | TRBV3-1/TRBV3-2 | CASSLGGGHTNEKLFF
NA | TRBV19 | CASSIEGGTGELFF
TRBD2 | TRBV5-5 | CASSESSGAYSYEQYF
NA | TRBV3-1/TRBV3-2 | CASRTSSGANVLTF
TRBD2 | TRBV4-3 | CASSQLTSGAYEQYF
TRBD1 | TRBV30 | CAWSGGGTGGQPQHF
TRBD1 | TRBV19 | CASSIVGQGPEAFF
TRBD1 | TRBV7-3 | CASSSGGTGGNEQFF
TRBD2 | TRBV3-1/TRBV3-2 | CASRSSGPTSTGELFF
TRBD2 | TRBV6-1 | CASSENLAGVYNEQFF
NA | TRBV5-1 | CASSPSTGEGSPLHF
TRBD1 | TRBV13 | CASSGQGALRETQYF
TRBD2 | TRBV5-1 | CASSGGRRRTDTQYF
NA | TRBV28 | CASSLGPQGTEAFF
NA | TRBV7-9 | CASSLGARRPYGYTF
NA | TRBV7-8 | CASSYRENSGNTIYF